This is a list of T cell receptor beta chains from one sample in a study of OX40 agonist ivuxolimab in advanced cancers. Clones were read by immunoSEQ multiplex PCR, and TCRdb kept only the in-frame ones, dropping some. Of 83,000 or so clones listed, 80% to 90% are singletons. The sample here was CD4+ or CD8+ T cells sorted from blood, taken in a trial of the OX40 agonist ivuxolimab. The receptor set was obtained from an adult with an advanced solid tumor such as melanoma, head and neck, liver or kidney cancer. CDR3s include the opening cysteine and the closing phenylalanine or tryptophan. The order of the fields is clone size, V gene, J gene, D gene, CDR3 protein, CDR3 DNA. The D gene is left open where the match is weak. The size entry is marked missing in some rows and otherwise reads once, few, many or a size class.

NA,TRBV7-2,TRBJ2-2,TRBD1,CASSLVGGADTGELFF,TGTGCCAGCAGCTTAGTAGGGGGCGCGGACACCGGGGAGCTGTTTTTT
NA,TRBV30,TRBJ2-3,NA,CAWSDTDTQYF,TGTGCCTGGAGTGATACAGATACGCAGTATTTT
NA,TRBV7-8,TRBJ2-2,NA,CASSWGGGNTGELFF,TGTGCCAGCAGTTGGGGTGGGGGAAACACCGGGGAGCTGTTTTTT
NA,TRBV18,TRBJ1-6,NA,CASSPRMNSPLHF,TGTGCCAGCTCGCCGAGGATGAATTCACCCCTCCACTTT
NA,TRBV25-1,TRBJ2-5,TRBD2,CASGSGVGETQYF,TGTGCCAGCGGTAGCGGGGTGGGAGAGACCCAGTACTTC
NA,TRBV5-1,TRBJ1-2,TRBD1,CASSLEGAGYGYTF,TGCGCCAGCAGCTTGGAGGGGGCTGGCTATGGCTACACCTTC
NA,TRBV9,TRBJ2-3,NA,CASSVSHTDTQYF,TGTGCCAGCAGCGTAAGTCACACAGATACGCAGTATTTT
NA,TRBV11-2,TRBJ2-7,NA,CASSLFSYEQYF,TGTGCCAGCAGCTTATTTTCCTACGAGCAGTACTTC
NA,TRBV7-8,TRBJ2-1,NA,CASSFVDGFGADEQFF,TGTGCCAGCAGCTTTGTTGACGGTTTCGGGGCCGATGAGCAGTTCTTC
few,TRBV11-2,TRBJ1-2,TRBD1,CASSLNPFDRAYGYTF,TGTGCCAGCAGCTTAAATCCCTTTGACAGGGCGTATGGCTACACCTTC
NA,TRBV28,TRBJ1-2,NA,CASSLGGGKGYGYTF,TGTGCCAGCAGTTTAGGTGGAGGCAAGGGCTATGGCTACACCTTC
NA,TRBV7-9,TRBJ2-1,TRBD1,CASSPGQGPDNEQFF,TGTGCCAGCAGCCCCGGACAGGGCCCAGACAATGAGCAGTTCTTC
NA,TRBV28,TRBJ2-3,NA,CASRDGQSPTDTQYF,TGTGCCAGCAGAGACGGACAGAGTCCCACAGATACGCAGTATTTT
NA,TRBV27,TRBJ2-2,NA,CASSNTGFGELFF,TGTGCCAGCAGCAACACAGGGTTCGGGGAGCTGTTTTTT
NA,TRBV2,TRBJ2-4,NA,CASSLKNIQYF,TGTGCCAGCAGTTTGAAAAACATTCAGTACTTC
NA,TRBV14,TRBJ1-1,NA,CASSQEYYTEAFF,TGTGCCAGCAGCCAAGAGTATTACACTGAAGCTTTCTTT
once,TRBV18,TRBJ1-5,NA,CASSPGNSNQPQHF,TGTGCCAGCTCACCGGGAAATAGCAATCAGCCCCAGCATTTT
NA,TRBV7-2,TRBJ1-4,TRBD1,CASSLTRGNEKLFF,TGTGCCAGCAGCTTGACCAGGGGGAATGAAAAACTGTTTTTT
NA,TRBV6-1,TRBJ2-7,TRBD2,CASRAGTSFPEQYF,TGTGCCAGCAGAGCCGGGACTAGCTTCCCCGAGCAGTACTTC
NA,TRBV5-5,TRBJ2-3,TRBD2,CASRKTGGILSTDTQYF,TGTGCCAGCCGTAAGACGGGAGGCATTCTGAGCACAGATACGCAGTATTTT
once,TRBV2,TRBJ2-7,NA,CASSESTAYEQYF,TGTGCCAGCAGTGAATCGACAGCGTACGAGCAGTACTTC
NA,TRBV4-1,TRBJ2-5,TRBD2,CASSQEGAGDPRGKTQYF,TGCGCCAGCAGCCAAGAAGGAGCGGGAGACCCTAGGGGGAAGACCCAGTACTTC
NA,TRBV5-1,TRBJ1-3,TRBD1,CASSLTGAEGNTIYF,TGCGCCAGCAGCTTGACAGGGGCGGAAGGAAACACCATATATTTT
NA,TRBV2,TRBJ1-1,TRBD1,CASSRTGGTEAFF,TGTGCCAGCAGTCGGACAGGGGGCACTGAAGCTTTCTTT
NA,TRBV28,TRBJ1-4,NA,CASRTGLGLNEKLFF,TGTGCCAGCAGGACGGGCCTCGGCCTTAATGAAAAACTGTTTTTT
few,TRBV29-1,TRBJ2-1,TRBD2,CSAEAAGGPFLYNEQFF,TGCAGCGCCGAGGCGGCGGGAGGGCCCTTTTTATACAATGAGCAGTTCTTC
NA,TRBV7-9,TRBJ1-6,NA,CASSLSGIYNSPLHF,TGTGCCAGCAGCCTTTCTGGGATTTATAATTCACCCCTCCACTTT
once,TRBV6-1,TRBJ1-2,NA,CASRDSFGINYGYTF,TGTGCCAGCAGGGACAGTTTCGGGATTAACTATGGCTACACCTTC
NA,TRBV29-1,TRBJ2-6,TRBD1,CSVVTGQGGSGANVLTF,TGCAGCGTTGTGACAGGACAGGGAGGCTCTGGGGCCAACGTCCTGACTTTC
few,TRBV2,TRBJ2-5,NA,CASRLTGVAQETQYF,TGTGCCAGCAGGTTAACCGGGGTAGCCCAAGAGACCCAGTACTTC
NA,TRBV18,TRBJ1-4,TRBD1,CASSPAGTGHEKLFF,TGTGCCAGCTCACCCGCCGGGACAGGACATGAAAAACTGTTTTTT
NA,TRBV27,TRBJ2-3,TRBD1,CASTLSPTGSTDTQYF,TGTGCCAGCACCCTATCTCCGACAGGGAGCACAGATACGCAGTATTTT
NA,TRBV7-2,TRBJ1-4,NA,CASSLTPPGMNNEKLFF,TGTGCCAGCAGCTTAACACCACCTGGGATGAACAATGAAAAACTGTTTTTT
few,TRBV30,TRBJ1-1,NA,CAWSGQTEAFF,TGTGCCTGGAGCGGGCAGACTGAAGCTTTCTTT
NA,TRBV28,TRBJ1-2,NA,CASEGRGRRVFGYTF,TGTGCCAGCGAGGGCAGGGGCCGAAGGGTATTCGGCTACACCTTC
NA,TRBV28,TRBJ1-2,NA,CASSFSFGREDLVYGYTF,TGTGCCAGCAGTTTCAGCTTTGGCAGGGAGGATCTCGTCTATGGCTACACCTTC
NA,TRBV5-4,TRBJ1-5,NA,CASSFQGRDQPQHF,TGTGCCAGCAGCTTTCAGGGGCGGGATCAGCCCCAGCATTTT
NA,TRBV9,TRBJ2-2,NA,CASSGAAANTGELFF,TGTGCCAGCAGCGGGGCTGCCGCGAACACCGGGGAGCTGTTTTTT
NA,TRBV7-2,TRBJ1-3,NA,CASRGAGGNTIYF,TGTGCCAGCAGAGGGGCTGGAGGAAACACCATATATTTT
few,TRBV5-6,TRBJ2-7,NA,CASSLDLAVSSYEQYF,TGTGCCAGCAGCTTGGATTTAGCGGTTAGCTCCTACGAGCAGTACTTC
NA,TRBV5-1,TRBJ2-2,TRBD2,CASSLFSLAGGPGELFF,TGCGCCAGCAGCTTGTTCTCACTAGCGGGGGGCCCCGGGGAGCTGTTTTTT
NA,TRBV18,TRBJ2-3,NA,CASSPRNTDTQYF,TGTGCCAGCTCACCCAGAAACACAGATACGCAGTATTTT
NA,TRBV4-1,TRBJ2-2,TRBD2,CASSQETLGGGVGELFF,TGCGCCAGCAGCCAAGAGACCCTTGGGGGGGGTGTCGGGGAGCTGTTTTTT
NA,TRBV7-9,TRBJ2-7,TRBD2,CASSLAGTSGRDEQYF,TGTGCCAGCAGCTTAGCCGGGACTAGCGGGAGAGACGAGCAGTACTTC
NA,TRBV28,TRBJ1-1,NA,CASSFRDVAFF,TGTGCCAGCAGTTTTCGGGACGTAGCTTTCTTT
NA,TRBV7-2,TRBJ2-4,NA,CASSLDPGAGKNIQYF,TGTGCCAGCAGCTTAGATCCGGGGGCGGGCAAAAACATTCAGTACTTC